The subject of this entry is one T cell receptor (beta chain). CDR3 size: 15 residues. V lost 3 bases, J lost 0 bases, and 15 bases lay in between. Per germline, CDR1 SQVTM and CDR2 ANQGSEA. The data stem from a study of T cells in Graves' hyperthyroidism and ophthalmopathy. Using RNA transcripts as the source, TCR beta CDR3 regions were amplified. The TCR CDR3 first-round RT-PCR relied on the HTBI primer set. TCRdb analysed the multiplex PCR reads with MiXCR anew, one entry per CDR3 protein. The sample includes more than 500,000 distinct CDR3 sequences, 46% of them seen just once. The rearrangement uses TRBV29-1 and TRBJ2-7; D not certain. The sequenced sample was peripheral blood or thyroid tissue (not recorded which). The origin of this receptor is an adult woman with Graves' disease, either hyperthyroidism or ophthalmopathy (not recorded which). The CDR3 region is CSVESVGDGSYEQYF. CDR3 DNA: TGCAGCGTTGAGTCGGTAGGAGACGGCTCCTACGAGCAGTACTTC.